A single sample gave rise to the 3 T cell receptor beta chains below, sequenced in a study of cytomegalovirus exposure and HLA in healthy donors. The study ran its PCR with 60 Vbeta and 13 Jbeta primers. TCRdb's table, derived via immunoSEQ multiplex PCR, lists solely in-frame clones and lacks some. The repertoire has roughly 170,000 clones, about four fifths of them found once; the top ten carry around 1.5%. The specimen was PBMCs. These receptors all come from a male donor in good health and CMV-seronegative.

The rearrangement joins TRBV19 to TRBJ2-1; the match to TRBD2 covers 9 bases. After removal of 5 bases from V and 1 base from J, the junction contained 6 bases not matched to a gene. The CDR3 is 16 residues long. Germline assignment: CDR1 LNHDA and CDR2 SQIVND (reference sequence). CDR3 DNA: TGTGCCAGTAGTCCGGGGAGCGGGAGGTCCTACAATGAGCAGTTCTTC. Amino acid sequence: CASSPGSGRSYNEQFF.

This chain connects TRBV7-2 to TRBJ2-7; a weak D match, TRBD1 (6 bases). Germline assignment: CDR1 SGHTA and CDR2 FQGNSA. The CDR3 runs to 14 residues. Trimming left V 5 bases short and J 6 bases short, with 17 bases between. The CDR3, as DNA: TGTGCCAGCAGCCTACAACAGGGATACGGCGAGCAGTACTTC. Protein: CASSLQQGYGEQYF.

The gene calls are TRBV6-1 and TRBJ1-6; 8 bases agree with TRBD1. The V and J ends lost 0 bases and 9 bases, in that order; junction bases with no gene match: 4. This CDR3 spans 15 amino acids. In germline, CDR1 is MNHNS, CDR2 SASEGT. The CDR3 region is CASSEAGRGPSPLHF. For the CDR3, the DNA is TGTGCCAGCAGTGAAGCGGGCAGGGGGCCTTCACCCCTCCACTTT.